The 19 T cell receptor beta chains below were found in one sample sequenced in a study of neurological immune-mediated disorders. A single record per CDR3 protein comes from TCRdb applying MiXCR to the 5' RACE reads. The sample holds 55,000 to 65,000 distinct CDR3 sequences; over 3.5% are singletons and the top ten take under 2.5%. Source material: PBMCs. The origin of the receptors is a woman aged 45-60 years with multiple sclerosis.

This clonotype came up many times. This chain links TRBV7-6 with TRBJ2-3; 7 bases align to TRBD1. The CDR3 extends over 14 amino acids. The trim removed 3 bases at V and 12 bases at J, leaving 12 bases unmatched. Germline assignment: CDR1 SGHVS and CDR2 FNYEAQ. For the CDR3, the DNA is TGTGCCAGCAGCTTCTCTACAGGGACAGCCACCCAGTATTTT. It is translated as CASSFSTGTATQYF.

This clonotype came up many times. The V gene is TRBV6-5, the J gene TRBJ1-5; 8 bases line up with TRBD1. CDR1 is MNHEY and CDR2 is SVGAGI in the germline V gene. This CDR3 is 14 amino acids long. V was pared by 6 bases and J by 2 bases, with 3 bases of the junction left unmatched. The CDR3 is CASRQTGGNQPQHF. CDR3 bases: TGTGCCAGCAGGCAGACAGGGGGCAATCAGCCCCAGCATTTT.

This clonotype appeared many times. The rearrangement joins TRBV15 to TRBJ1-2, with TRBD1 matching 7 bases. CDR1 is LNHNV, CDR2 YYDKDF, per germline (reference sequence). With V trimmed by 6 bases and J by 4 bases, 11 bases remained unmatched. This CDR3 has 15 amino acids. The CDR3 nucleotides are TGTGCCACCAGACCCGGACAGGAGGCTTCCTATGGCTACACCTTC. As protein: CATRPGQEASYGYTF. Full variable domain (remainder filled in from reference TRBV15 and TRBJ1-2): DAMVIQNPRYQVTQFGKPVTLSCSQTLNHNVMYWYQQKSSQAPKLLFHYYDKDFNNEADTPDNFQSRRPNTSFCFLDIRSPGLGDTAMYLCATRPGQEASYGYTFGSGTRLTVV.

This clonotype was counted a few times. V usage is TRBV7-2 and J usage is TRBJ2-7; D possibly uses TRBD1 or TRBD2 (5 bases each). Trimming removed 5 bases from V and 7 bases from J, with 18 bases in between. Germline CDR1 SGHTA, CDR2 FQGNSA. CDR3 length equals 14 residues. CDR3 DNA sequence: TGTGCCAGCAGCCCGGGACCCACGATGGGGGAGCAGTACTTC. Its protein is CASSPGPTMGEQYF. The full variable domain, its missing parts supplied by reference TRBV7-2 and TRBJ2-7, is GAGVSQSPSNKVTEKGKDVELRCDPISGHTALYWYRQSLGQGLEFLIYFQGNSAPDKSGLPSDRFSAERTGGSVSTLTIQRTQQEDSAVYLCASSPGPTMGEQYFGPGTRLTVT.

The chain combines TRBV7-2 with TRBJ2-1, with TRBD2 matching over 10 bases. The CDR3 spans 16 residues. V shed 3 bases, J shed 15 bases, and the junction held 17 bases outside the gene matches. The germline gives CDR1 SGHTA, CDR2 FQGNSA. The CDR3 loop reads CASSFTPGTSVLGRFF. Written as DNA, the CDR3 is TGTGCCAGCAGCTTTACCCCCGGGACTAGCGTACTAGGAAGGTTCTTC.

This clonotype was picked up a small number of times. This may be a read error, as it is one base from a much larger clone. The genes are TRBV2 and TRBJ2-7; maybe TRBD2 (5 bases). The germline V gene encodes CDR1 SNHLY and CDR2 FYNNEI. The length of the CDR3 is 15 residues. Trimming stripped 2 bases from V and 1 base from J, with 12 bases between. CDR3 sequence: CASSESPGKSYEQYF. CDR3 DNA sequence: TGTGCCAGCAGTGAATCGCCGGGAAAGTCCTACGAGCAGTACTTC.

This clonotype has a count of ten or more. The rearrangement links TRBV5-1 to TRBJ2-1; 8 nucleotides line up with TRBD1. The CDR3 sequence is 18 residues long. Looked up from germline, CDR1 is SGHRS and CDR2 is YFSETQ. V lost 3 bases and J lost 6; bases outside the gene matches: 17. CDR3 region: CASSYGYRGQGYRNEQFF. In DNA, the CDR3 is TGCGCCAGCAGCTACGGCTACCGTGGACAGGGTTATCGCAATGAGCAGTTCTTC.

This clonotype was seen many times. DNA of the CDR3: TGTGCCAGCAGCCAAATTTGGGACAGCGTACAAGAGACCCAGTACTTC. Protein sequence: CASSQIWDSVQETQYF. The chain carries TRBV14 and TRBJ2-5, with 7 bases lining up with TRBD1. J lost 2 bases, V lost 2 bases, and 8 bases had no gene match. CDR1 and CDR2 from the germline V gene are SGHDN and FVKESK. The CDR3 contains 16 residues.

Note on this clonotype: One junction end disagrees with the germline gene, perhaps due to a read error. The V call is TRBV6-2 or TRBV6-3, the J call TRBJ1-5; maybe TRBD1 (5 bases). This CDR3 has 11 residues. Germline V lookup: CDR1 MNHEY, CDR2 SVGEGT. CDR3 amino acids: CASAQGKPQNF. The CDR3 nucleotides are TGTGCCAGCGCCCAGGGTAAGCCCCAGAATTTT.

Ten or more counts support this clonotype. The gene calls are TRBV6-2 or TRBV6-3 and TRBJ2-1; D gene unclear. The CDR3 spans 15 residues. Germline V gene sequence: CDR1 MNHEY, CDR2 SVGEGT. Trimming took 1 base from V and 1 from J, leaving 8 bases between them. The CDR3 region is CASSYLRTSYNEQFF. CDR3 nucleotides: TGTGCCAGCAGTTACTTACGAACATCCTACAATGAGCAGTTCTTC.

This clonotype was picked up many times. This sequence joins TRBV5-1 and TRBJ2-1, with D tentatively TRBD2 (5 bases). The CDR3 totals 13 residues. Per the germline V gene, CDR1 is SGHRS and CDR2 is YFSETQ. V lost 0 bases and J lost 10, with 11 bases in between. The CDR3 sequence is CASSLDLAGEQFF. The CDR3 DNA reads as TGCGCCAGCAGCTTGGACCTAGCTGGCGAGCAGTTCTTC.

Many counts were recorded for this clonotype. The chain has TRBV5-1 and TRBJ2-3; TRBD1 might be the D (8 bases). Per germline, CDR1 SGHRS and CDR2 YFSETQ. The CDR3 totals 14 residues. Trimming stripped 6 bases from V and 3 bases from J, with 14 bases between. The CDR3 DNA is TGCGCCAGCAACGGACAGGGAGGGACAGATACGCAGTATTTT. Protein sequence: CASNGQGGTDTQYF.

This clonotype has at least ten counts. This chain uses TRBV7-2 with TRBJ2-1; maybe TRBD2 (5 bases). The CDR3 extends over 15 amino acids. The ends were cut back, 2 bases at V and 7 bases at J, with 15 bases in the middle. Germline lookup yields CDR1 SGHTA and CDR2 FQGNSA. CDR3 amino acids: CASSLRRPPGNEQFF. The CDR3, as DNA: TGTGCCAGCAGCTTACGGCGACCGCCGGGGAATGAGCAGTTCTTC.

The table lists this clonotype with many counts. This chain uses TRBV20-1 with TRBJ2-5; weak D call: TRBD2 (6 bases). The germline V gene has CDR1 DFQATT and CDR2 SNEGSKA (reference sequence). V lost 3 bases and J lost 5, with 10 bases in between. This CDR3 region has 12 residues. The CDR3 loop reads CSARRGSETQYF. The CDR3 DNA sequence: TGCAGTGCTAGGCGGGGCTCTGAGACCCAGTACTTC.

The chain couples TRBV19 to TRBJ2-7; D remains unclear. CDR3 length equals 13 residues. Germline V gene sequence: CDR1 LNHDA, CDR2 SQIVND (reference sequence). V lost 2 bases and J lost 7, with 12 bases in between. For the CDR3, the DNA is TGTGCCAGTAGTATACAACCGAGAGAGGAGCAGTACTTC. Its translation: CASSIQPREEQYF.

This clonotype was observed many times. Here the CDR3 DNA reads TGCGCCAGCAGCCCTAGCGGCGGATCCACAGATACGCAGTATTTT. Protein sequence: CASSPSGGSTDTQYF. The chain uses TRBV5-1 and TRBJ2-3; 7 bases line up with TRBD2. Germline-derived CDR1 and CDR2 are SGHRS and YFSETQ. This CDR3 comprises 15 residues. V shed 4 bases, J shed 2 bases, and the junction held 7 bases outside the gene matches.

This clonotype was counted between two and nine times. The rearrangement links TRBV5-6 to TRBJ1-1, with 7 bases fitting TRBD1. CDR3 size: 13 residues. V was pared by 3 bases and J by 8 bases, with 7 bases of the junction left unmatched. Germline assignment: CDR1 SGHDT and CDR2 YYEEEE. The CDR3, as DNA: TGTGCCAGCAGCTACAACAGGGGACTCGAAGCTTTCTTT. As protein: CASSYNRGLEAFF.

The table lists this clonotype with many counts. The V gene is TRBV29-1, the J gene TRBJ1-2; 7 positions agree with TRBD1. After removal of 3 bases from V and 6 bases from J, the junction contained 4 bases not matched to a gene. The CDR3 covers 12 residues. Germline lookup yields CDR1 SQVTM and CDR2 ANQGSEA. The DNA for the CDR3 is TGCAGCGTTGAGACAGGGAACGATGGCTACACCTTC. This translates into CSVETGNDGYTF. The entire variable domain, with the rest obtained from reference TRBV29-1 and TRBJ1-2, is as follows: SAVISQKPSRDICQRGTSLTIQCQVDSQVTMMFWYRQQPGQSLTLIATANQGSEATYESGFVIDKFPISRPNLTFSTLTVSNMSPEDSSIYLCSVETGNDGYTFGSGTRLTVV.

The table lists this clonotype with many counts. The CDR3 is CASSRAVLETQYF. The CDR3 bases are TGTGCCAGCAGCCGAGCCGTATTGGAGACCCAGTACTTC. The chain couples TRBV7-6 to TRBJ2-5; D uncertain. Trimming took 5 bases from V and 5 from J, leaving 12 bases between them. Per germline, CDR1 SGHVS and CDR2 FNYEAQ. The CDR3 extends over 13 amino acids.